This TCR beta chain was sequenced during a study of CD8 T cells in ankylosing spondylitis. This clonotype occurred many times. TCRdb processed the 5' RACE reads anew with MiXCR; each CDR3 protein has one entry. The repertoire holds roughly 130,000 distinct CDR3 sequences, with over 6.5% as singletons. Sequenced material: blood, either unsorted or a sorted T cell fraction (not recorded which). This TCR derives from a male donor with ankylosing spondylitis or in good health (not recorded which).

The DNA of the CDR3 is TGTGCCAGCAGTTCCCTTCGCGGGAGTTTTTCCGGGGAGCTGTTTTTT. Its protein is CASSSLRGSFSGELFF. This chain connects TRBV12-3 or TRBV12-4 to TRBJ2-2; TRBD2 matches at 7 bases. Germline trimming cut 4 bases from V and 6 bases from J; bases unmatched to any gene: 11. The CDR3 runs 16 residues.